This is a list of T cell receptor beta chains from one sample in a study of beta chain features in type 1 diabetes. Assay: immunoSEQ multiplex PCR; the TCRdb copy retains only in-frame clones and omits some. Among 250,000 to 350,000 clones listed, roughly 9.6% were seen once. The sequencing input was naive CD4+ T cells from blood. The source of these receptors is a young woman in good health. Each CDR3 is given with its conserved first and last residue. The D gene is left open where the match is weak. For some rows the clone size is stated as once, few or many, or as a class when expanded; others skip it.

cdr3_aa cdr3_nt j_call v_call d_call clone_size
CAWSVRDRLREQYF TGTGCCTGGAGTGTACGGGACAGATTGAGGGAGCAGTACTTC TRBJ2-7 TRBV30 TRBD1 .
CASSLAGREPQHF TGTGCCAGCAGCTTGGCAGGGAGGGAGCCCCAGCATTTT TRBJ1-5 TRBV5-4 . .
CASSFPGTGNTEAFF TGTGCCAGCAGCTTCCCTGGGACAGGGAACACTGAAGCTTTCTTT TRBJ1-1 TRBV5-4 TRBD1 .
CASSPPRAGDTYNEQFF TGTGCCAGCTCACCACCGAGAGCGGGGGATACCTACAATGAGCAGTTCTTC TRBJ2-1 TRBV18 TRBD2 few
CSVERAEAFF TGCAGCGTTGAGAGGGCTGAAGCTTTCTTT TRBJ1-1 TRBV29-1 . .
CATSRDSFNQPQHF TGTGCCACCAGCCGGGACAGTTTCAATCAGCCCCAGCATTTT TRBJ1-5 TRBV15 TRBD1 .
CASSLGTGEEQYF TGCGCCAGCAGCTTAGGGACAGGTGAGGAGCAGTACTTC TRBJ2-7 TRBV5-1 TRBD1 few
CSAGDTGLYF TGCAGTGCGGGAGACACTGGCCTTTACTTC TRBJ2-5 TRBV20-1 . few
CASSPRLAMSTDTQYF TGTGCCAGCAGTCCTCGACTGGCGATGAGCACAGATACGCAGTATTTT TRBJ2-3 TRBV11-1 . .
CAISESFGQGAFNEQFF TGTGCCATCAGTGAGTCTTTTGGACAGGGGGCCTTCAATGAGCAGTTCTTC TRBJ2-1 TRBV10-3 TRBD1 .
CAWQTSGVYNEQFF TGTGCCTGGCAGACTAGCGGGGTATACAATGAGCAGTTCTTC TRBJ2-1 TRBV30 TRBD2 few
CASSLVANEQFF TGTGCCAGCAGCTTAGTTGCGAATGAGCAGTTCTTC TRBJ2-1 TRBV7-8 . few
CASSYPGLAGQETQYF TGTGCCAGCAGTTACCCGGGACTAGCGGGACAAGAGACCCAGTACTTC TRBJ2-5 TRBV6-5 TRBD2 .
CSAEQEKAFF TGCAGCGCTGAACAGGAAAAAGCTTTCTTT TRBJ1-1 TRBV29-1 . few
CASSFTGTANYGYTF TGTGCCAGCAGTTTCACCGGGACAGCTAACTATGGCTACACCTTC TRBJ1-2 TRBV27 TRBD1 few
CASSVDTRDRVYNEQFF TGTGCCAGCAGCGTCGATACCCGGGACAGGGTCTACAATGAGCAGTTCTTC TRBJ2-1 TRBV7-9 TRBD1 .
CASSPRASDHSGNTIYF TGTGCCAGCTCACCGCGAGCCAGCGACCACTCTGGAAACACCATATATTTT TRBJ1-3 TRBV18 . few
CASCESTNNEQFF TGTGCCAGCTGCGAATCTACCAACAATGAGCAGTTCTTC TRBJ2-1 TRBV18 . .
CASLQDRLGEQYF TGTGCCAGCTTACAAGACAGGCTAGGGGAGCAGTACTTC TRBJ2-7 TRBV18 . .
CASALREGPYNEQFF TGTGCCAGCGCTTTGCGGGAGGGCCCCTACAATGAGCAGTTCTTC TRBJ2-1 TRBV6-5 TRBD2 .
CASSLQGWGGYTF TGTGCCAGCAGCCTACAGGGGTGGGGTGGCTACACCTTC TRBJ1-2 TRBV28 TRBD1 few
CASSISGLAGNEQYF TGTGCCAGTAGTATATCGGGACTAGCGGGAAACGAGCAGTACTTC TRBJ2-7 TRBV19 TRBD2 .
CASSHPLGRDTDTQYF TGTGCCAGCAGCCACCCCCTGGGCAGGGACACAGATACGCAGTATTTT TRBJ2-3 TRBV9 . few